The text below deals with one T cell receptor beta chain. What it recognizes is unknown. This record belongs to a study of cytomegalovirus exposure and HLA in healthy donors. When sampled, the donors appeared nominally healthy, though they likely had unrecorded immune exposures. Trimming took off 4 bases at V and 5 bases at J, with 23 bases between the two ends. There are 17 residues in the CDR3. Germline V gene lookup returns CDR1 LNHDA and CDR2 SQIVND (reference sequence). The PCR was carried out with 60 Vbeta primers and 13 Jbeta primers. Using immunoSEQ multiplex PCR, the repertoire was profiled, and TCRdb retains in-frame clones only, with some absent. The table records nearly 200,000 clones, 70% to 80% of them present only once. Regarding the study as a whole: The study designated around 150 TCR beta chains cytomegalovirus-associated. An observed cluster of highly shared sequence variants was recorded as a likely sequencing artifact.

Sequences were obtained from PBMCs. V is TRBV19 and J is TRBJ2-5; D might be TRBD2 (7 bases). This TCR was recovered from a male donor in good health and CMV-seropositive. The CDR3 sequence: CASSNPPGGGLGETQYF. As DNA, the CDR3 is TGTGCCAGTAGTAATCCCCCTGGGGGGGGCCTAGGGGAGACCCAGTACTTC.